This T cell receptor beta chain emerged from a study of spatial heterogeneity in lung cancer. The study tagged each TCR cDNA molecule with a unique molecular identifier. Via MiXCR, TCRdb re-called the 5' RACE reads, giving one row per CDR3 protein. The sample includes about 3,800 distinct CDR3 sequences, 7.5% to 8.5% of them seen just once. There are 14 residues in the CDR3. V shed 0 bases and J shed 6 bases, with 12 bases lying between them. Germline values: CDR1 SGDLS, CDR2 YYNGEE. Time point here: sample taken at primary tumor resection. No cell sorting; template was whole RNA from tumor, lung tissue or PBMC. The donors were 65 to 85 patients with non-small cell lung cancer that was early-stage and untreated.

The V call is TRBV9, the J call TRBJ1-1; D gene ambiguous. This clonotype was sampled from a female donor with early-stage non-small cell lung cancer. The sequencing here drew on PBMCs, taken at surgery. CDR3 DNA: TGTGCCAGCAGCGTAGAACACGGGTCCGCTGAAGCTTTCTTT. This gives the protein CASSVEHGSAEAFF.